The clone carrying this T cell receptor (beta chain) showed up just a few times. As yet, its antigen is unknown. This sample is drawn from a study of T cells in Graves' hyperthyroidism and ophthalmopathy. The study, taken as a whole, reports: Within blood appeared most thyroid clonotypes that had expanded above 0.001. A 13 V-J model separated ophthalmopathy from stable hyperthyroidism.

RNA transcripts gave rise to amplified TCR beta CDR3 regions. HTBI primers drove first-round RT-PCR of the TCR CDR3. TCRdb processed the multiplex PCR reads anew with MiXCR; each CDR3 protein has one entry. The table records a few hundred thousand distinct CDR3 sequences, around 15% of them present only once. Diagnosis relied on clinical symptoms, serum thyroxine and TRAb, thyroid ultrasound and orbital computed tomography. With 2 bases removed from V and 7 bases from J, the gap between germline ends came to 15 bases. This CDR3 region has 15 residues. CDR1 and CDR2 (germline): SGHVT, SQSDAQ. The chain uses TRBV7-4 and TRBJ1-5, with D unclear. This sequence was found in a woman aged 40 to 49 with Graves' ophthalmopathy. The material sequenced was blood. For the CDR3, the DNA is TGTGCCAGCAGCTTAAAGTTGAAGGGTAAACAGCCCCAGCATTTT. Encoded protein: CASSLKLKGKQPQHF.